This T cell receptor beta chain was documented in a study of CD8+CD57+ T cells in acquired aplastic anemia listed by TCRdb under 2018. About the investigation overall: On average, sorted CD4+ and CD8+ cells yielded about 3 ug of extracted DNA, with a range of about 0.17 to 27.4 ug. General findings and caveats noted by the study authors: No significant difference in CD8+ Simpson's diversity was found between patients and healthy controls (P=0.060). Fewer than 35 CD8+ CDR3 sequences were found to be shared between patients and controls, but these sequences appeared to be highly expressed in patients and within the immunodominant clones of the patients.

TCR repertoires of sorted CD4+ and CD8+ blood T cells from severe aplastic anemia patients and healthy subjects were deep-sequenced in the study. Ficoll-Paque density gradient centrifugation was used to isolate peripheral blood mononuclear cells. Before DNA extraction, CD4+ and CD8+ T cells were sorted with FACS or magnetic beads. The CDR1 and CDR2 encoded by the germline V gene are SGHTA and FQGTGA. The CDR3 holds 13 amino acids from the cysteine to the phenylalanine. Of the read, only the CDR3 DNA is kept; its 39 bases are in frame from base 1. Deletion took 3 bases off V and 1 base off J, with a span of 6 bases between the germline ends. This clonotype occurred a few times. There is no known antigen for this receptor. The record has no base qualities; no much larger clone is one base away. Profiling of TCR beta VDJ combinations and CDR3 sequences used genomic DNA as the template. TCR repertoire sequencing was run on an Illumina HiSeq 2000. Turning to the authors' computational methods: TRBV/TRBJ rearrangement plots, CDR3 size and DJ length profiles, and Simpson's diversity index were used to evaluate the repertoires. The most abundant DNA sequence in the deep sequencing data was taken as the immunodominant clone. CDR3 amino acid sequences were checked for sharing across subjects and were also compared against the VDJdb database and published repertoires. TCRdb reanalyzed the raw reads on its own, using fastp at Q25 for trimming and MiXCR for clone calling, and kept in-frame beta chains. Each entry is one CDR3 protein sequence, shown with its most common DNA and genes. The V and J calls and clone size are TCRdb's, not the authors'. The sample table holds about 190,000 distinct CDR3 sequences, of which around three fifths were seen once. In total, the top ten clones hold about 43% of the sample.

The sample taken for sequencing was sorted CD4+, CD8+, or CD8+CD57+ T cells (not recorded which) from PBMCs. This clonotype originated in a human donor with severe aplastic anemia or a healthy control (not recorded which). The chain couples TRBV7-3 to TRBJ1-1; no D gene can be assigned with confidence. The CDR3 region: CASSFSENTEAFF. The DNA reads as follows: TGTGCCAGCAGCTTTAGCGAGAACACTGAAGCTTTCTTT. Extended through the reference TRBV7-3 and TRBJ1-1 proteins, this CDR3 yields the full variable domain: GAGVSQTPSNKVTEKGKYVELRCDPISGHTALYWYRQSLGQGPEFLIYFQGTGAADDSGLPNDRFFAVRPEGSVSTLKIQRTERGDSAVYLCASSFSENTEAFFGQGTRLTVV.